The clone carrying this T cell receptor beta chain occurred a few times. Antigen: not known. Per germline, CDR1 SEHNR and CDR2 FQNEAQ (reference sequence). Trimming pared 1 base from V and 2 bases from J, leaving 9 bases between. The CDR3 consists of 14 residues. This entry belongs to a study of CD8 T cells in Susac syndrome. As for the study in general: Susac syndrome patients were untreated, on corticosteroids with some adding intravenous immunoglobulin, or on intravenous immunoglobulin only.

General study findings and limits: The greatest CD8+ clonal expansion in Susac occurred in TEMRA cells and in active patients. Susac-specific public clones were found in both the total CD8+ and the CD8+ TEMRA repertoires, with fewer than 20 in the former and five in the latter.

Reverse transcription used roughly 0.5 to 1 ug RNA and random hexamers. The amplification used immunoSEQ multiplex PCR on TCR beta CDR3; it spanned 54 Vbeta and 13 Jbeta. TCRdb reanalysed the immunoSEQ multiplex PCR reads using MiXCR and keeps one entry per CDR3 protein. The repertoire consists of approximately 120,000 distinct CDR3 sequences, with around 94% occurring once and the leading ten covering 0.21%. V usage is TRBV7-9 and J usage is TRBJ2-7; D might be TRBD1 (6 bases). Input material: CD8+ T cells from PBMCs. The receptor was derived from a human donor with Susac syndrome. CDR3 residues: CASSLVGATYEQYF. CDR3 in DNA: TGTGCCAGCAGCTTAGTGGGGGCCACCTACGAGCAGTACTTC. Filled out from reference TRBV7-9 and TRBJ2-7, the complete variable domain reads DTGVSQNPRHKITKRGQNVTFRCDPISEHNRLYWYRQTLGQGPEFLTYFQNEAQLEKSRLLSDRFSAERPKGSFSTLEIQRTEQGDSAMYLCASSLVGATYEQYFGPGTRLTVT.